The 7 T cell receptor beta chains below come from one sample, sequenced in a study of blood T cell repertoires in COVID-19. Assay used: immunoSEQ multiplex PCR; TCRdb lists only in-frame clones, some missing. The profile shows 95,000 to 150,000 clones, about four fifths of them singletons. Sequencing was done on a sample of peripheral blood. Source of these receptors: a man in his sixties with active or convalescent COVID-19.

This chain links TRBV7-3 with TRBJ2-1; 7 nucleotides align to TRBD2. Germline V gene data show CDR1 as SGHTA and CDR2 as FQGTGA. The V gene end was trimmed by 5 bases and the J gene end by 6 bases; junction bases not matched to a gene: 7. This CDR3 contains 14 residues. The CDR3 spells CASSPTGGSNEQFF. For the CDR3, the DNA is TGTGCCAGCAGCCCCACGGGAGGTAGCAATGAGCAGTTCTTC.

The chain recombines TRBV6-5 with TRBJ2-1; 12 bases align to TRBD2. Germline CDR1 and CDR2: MNHEY and SVGAGI. The CDR3 consists of 14 residues. Unmatched junction bases numbered 2, after V lost 2 bases and J lost 9 bases. The CDR3 DNA reads TGTGCCAGCAGTTACCTAGCGGGAGGGTCTGAGCAGTTCTTC. Translating gives CASSYLAGGSEQFF.

The chain is built from TRBV7-9 and TRBJ2-2; 8 bases map to TRBD1. V trimming: 4 bases; J trimming: 3 bases; junction bases outside the gene matches: 4. Germline V gene lookup returns CDR1 SEHNR and CDR2 FQNEAQ (reference sequence). The CDR3 runs 15 residues. The CDR3 reads CASSSTGGDTGELFF. For the CDR3, the DNA is TGTGCCAGCAGCTCCACAGGGGGTGACACCGGGGAGCTGTTTTTT.

V is TRBV28 and J is TRBJ2-3; TRBD2 is a possible D gene (6 bases). Germline assignment: CDR1 MDHEN and CDR2 SYDVKM. The CDR3 loop spans 19 amino acids. Trimming shortened V by 6 bases and J by 0 bases, and 25 bases separated the two germline ends. The CDR3 DNA is TGTGCCAGCAGGTACACCCTAGCGACCCCACCCCAGAGCACAGATACGCAGTATTTT. Protein: CASRYTLATPPQSTDTQYF. The full variable domain, completed using reference TRBV28 and TRBJ2-3, is DVKVTQSSRYLVKRTGEKVFLECVQDMDHENMFWYRQDPGLGLRLIYFSYDVKMKEKGDIPEGYSVSREKKERFSLILESASTNQTSMYLCASRYTLATPPQSTDTQYFGPGTRLTVL.

This clone was detected only a few times. The chain carries TRBV28 and TRBJ2-7, with TRBD2 identical over 8 bases. CDR3 length equals 19 residues. Unmatched junction bases numbered 16, after V lost 3 bases and J lost 0 bases. CDR1 and CDR2 (germline): MDHEN, SYDVKM. DNA for the CDR3: TGTGCCAGCAGTTTCTTCAGTTCCACGGGACTAGGCAGCTCCTACGAGCAGTACTTC. Its translation is CASSFFSSTGLGSSYEQYF.

V gene TRBV4-2 combines with J gene TRBJ1-6; 7 bases agree with TRBD1. The germline V gene encodes CDR1 LGHNA and CDR2 YNFKEQ. The CDR3 covers 14 residues. J was trimmed by 8 bases and V by 5 bases; bases with no gene match: 6. This CDR3 is CASSSRDSYSPLHF. The CDR3 DNA reads as TGTGCCAGCAGCTCCCGGGACAGCTATTCACCCCTCCACTTT.

This CDR3 is CASSLLASGTPHEQFF. The CDR3 DNA reads as TGTGCCAGCAGTTTATTGGCTAGCGGGACCCCCCATGAGCAGTTCTTC. V usage is TRBV27 and J usage is TRBJ2-1, with 9 bases matching TRBD2. This CDR3 contains 16 residues. Germline assignment: CDR1 MNHEY and CDR2 SMNVEV (reference sequence). J was trimmed by 8 bases and V by 1 base; bases with no gene match: 9.